The clone carrying this T cell receptor beta chain turned up a few times. Its antigen is unknown. The PCR contained 60 Vbeta and 13 Jbeta primers. Some clones are missing from TCRdb's copy, which holds only in-frame ones; the method was immunoSEQ multiplex PCR. Of some 110,000 clones in the sample, about 70% were seen once. The data were obtained in a study of cytomegalovirus exposure and HLA in healthy donors. Overall study results and limits: The investigators catalogued some 150 TCR beta chains as cytomegalovirus-associated. In a later analysis, roughly 17,000 TCR beta sequences were associated with HLA alleles at 0.05 false discovery rate. Cytomegalovirus status, reportedly, was diagnosed with high specificity and sensitivity by the classifier. Most subjects had HLA-A and HLA-B alleles reportedly predicted accurately by TCR beta sequences.

The V gene's germline CDR1 is SQVTM and CDR2 ANQGSEA. Trimming shortened V by 6 bases and J by 7 bases, and 15 bases separated the two germline ends. The CDR3 covers 12 residues. The sequencing input was PBMCs. The sequence came from a woman in her 30s in good health and CMV-seronegative. The V gene is TRBV29-1, the J gene TRBJ1-1; a possible D gene is TRBD1 (6 bases). CDR3 in DNA: TGCAGCGTAAGAAGGACAGATGGTGAAGCTTTCTTT. It is translated as CSVRRTDGEAFF.